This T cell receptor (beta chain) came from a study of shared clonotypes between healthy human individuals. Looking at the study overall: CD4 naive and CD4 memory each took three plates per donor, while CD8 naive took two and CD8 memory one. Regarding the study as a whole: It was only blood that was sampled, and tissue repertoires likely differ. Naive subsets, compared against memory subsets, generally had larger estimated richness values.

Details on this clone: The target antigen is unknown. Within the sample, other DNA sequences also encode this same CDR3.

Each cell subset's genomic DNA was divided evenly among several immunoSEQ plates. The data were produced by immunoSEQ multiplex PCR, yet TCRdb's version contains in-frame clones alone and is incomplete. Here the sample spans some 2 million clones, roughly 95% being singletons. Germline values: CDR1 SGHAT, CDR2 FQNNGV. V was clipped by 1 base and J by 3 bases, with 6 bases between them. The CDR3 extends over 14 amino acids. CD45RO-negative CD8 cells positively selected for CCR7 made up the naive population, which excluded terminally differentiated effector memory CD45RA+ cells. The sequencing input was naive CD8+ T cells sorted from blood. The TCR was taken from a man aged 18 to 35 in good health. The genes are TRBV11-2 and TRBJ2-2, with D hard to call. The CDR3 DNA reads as TGTGCCAGCAGCTTAGTCGGAGACACCGGGGAGCTGTTTTTT. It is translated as CASSLVGDTGELFF.